These 19 T cell receptor beta chains originate from one sample sequenced in a study of technical replicates of blood from a handful of donors. Sequencing was performed with immunoSEQ multiplex PCR; in TCRdb, only in-frame clones are kept and a portion is missing. Of some 58,000 clones in the sample, 90% to 95% are singletons; the top ten hold 0.2% to 0.25%. Sequenced sample: T cells isolated from PBMCs. All receptors derive from a human donor in good health.

The chain is built from TRBV6-6 and TRBJ1-5; TRBD1 matches 7 bases. CDR1 is MNHNY and CDR2 is SVGAGI in the germline V gene (reference sequence). The ends lost 5 bases at V and 4 bases at J; junction bases unmatched: 11. The CDR3 sequence is 16 residues long. CDR3 nucleotide sequence: TGTGCCAGCAGTCAAAGTTTAGGGGGCGCAAATCAGCCCCAGCATTTT. Translated, it gives CASSQSLGGANQPQHF.

V gene TRBV5-6 combines with J gene TRBJ1-1, with a weak D call TRBD1 (6 bases). CDR1 is SGHDT and CDR2 is YYEEEE in the germline V gene. V was cut by 3 bases and J by 2 bases, with 20 bases left in between. This CDR3 spans 17 amino acids. The CDR3 region is CASSSGTKKGQNTEAFF. Here the CDR3 DNA reads TGTGCCAGCAGCTCTGGGACAAAAAAGGGGCAAAACACTGAAGCTTTCTTT.

This chain links TRBV28 with TRBJ2-5, with TRBD1 matching over 10 bases. The germline V gene has CDR1 MDHEN and CDR2 SYDVKM. The CDR3 runs to 15 residues. V was pared by 6 bases and J by 6 bases, with 10 bases of the junction left unmatched. Here the CDR3 reads CASRNAGTGEKTQYF. The CDR3 DNA is TGTGCCAGCAGAAACGCCGGGACAGGGGAAAAGACCCAGTACTTC.

V and J are TRBV5-1 and TRBJ1-3; 7 nucleotides match TRBD1. With V trimmed by 5 bases and J by 4 bases, 3 bases remained unmatched. The CDR3 is 13 residues long. Looked up from germline, CDR1 is SGHRS and CDR2 is YFSETQ. The DNA for the CDR3 is TGCGCCAGCAGTTCAGGGGGAGGAAACACCATATATTTT. This translates into CASSSGGGNTIYF. Full variable domain (outside the CDR3, taken from reference TRBV5-1 and TRBJ1-3): KAGVTQTPRYLIKTRGQQVTLSCSPISGHRSVSWYQQTPGQGLQFLFEYFSETQRNKGNFPGRFSGRQFSNSRSEMNVSTLELGDSALYLCASSSGGGNTIYFGEGSWLTVV.

The V call is TRBV5-1, the J call TRBJ2-3; TRBD2 agrees at 10 bases. With 4 bases clipped from V and 4 bases from J, the junction kept 3 bases outside the gene matches. CDR1 is SGHRS and CDR2 is YFSETQ in the germline V gene. This CDR3 is built from 14 residues. The CDR3 region has the DNA TGCGCCAGCAGCGCACTAGCGGGACCAGATACGCAGTATTTT. It translates to CASSALAGPDTQYF.

This chain connects TRBV7-9 to TRBJ1-5, with 8 bases fitting TRBD1. J lost 0 bases, V lost 5 bases, and 3 bases had no gene match. CDR1 is SEHNR and CDR2 is FQNEAQ in the germline V gene (reference sequence). This CDR3 comprises 15 residues. The CDR3 DNA follows: TGTGCCAGCAGCCGGACAGGGAATAGCAATCAGCCCCAGCATTTT. It is translated as CASSRTGNSNQPQHF. Using reference TRBV7-9 and TRBJ1-5 for the parts outside the CDR3, the full variable domain is DTGVSQNPRHKITKRGQNVTFRCDPISEHNRLYWYRQTLGQGPEFLTYFQNEAQLEKSRLLSDRFSAERPKGSFSTLEIQRTEQGDSAMYLCASSRTGNSNQPQHFGDGTRLSIL.

The chain recombines TRBV15 with TRBJ2-5, with D hard to call. CDR1 is LNHNV, CDR2 YYDKDF, per germline (reference sequence). This CDR3 is built from 12 residues. Trimming removed 5 bases from V and 0 bases from J, with 4 bases in between. CDR3 sequence reads: CATSRDQETQYF. The CDR3 DNA sequence: TGTGCCACCAGCCGGGACCAAGAGACCCAGTACTTC.

The chain carries TRBV18 and TRBJ1-4; the D gene is possibly TRBD1 (5 bases). V was cut by 3 bases and J by 7 bases, with 15 bases left in between. This CDR3 is built from 15 residues. CDR1 and CDR2 (germline): KGHSH, LQKENI. This CDR3 is CASSPGTPGGEKLFF. The CDR3 DNA is TGTGCCAGCTCACCTGGGACTCCCGGAGGTGAAAAACTGTTTTTT.

The genes are TRBV28 and TRBJ1-2; TRBD1 might be the D (6 bases). Trimming took 5 bases from V and 2 from J, leaving 15 bases between them. CDR3 length: 15 amino acids. Germline CDR1 is MDHEN and CDR2 is SYDVKM. The CDR3 spells CASSQRQVSNYGYTF. CDR3 DNA sequence: TGTGCCAGCAGTCAGCGACAGGTCTCAAACTATGGCTACACCTTC.

This chain connects TRBV5-1 to TRBJ1-1, with D perhaps matching TRBD1 (5 bases). Trimming left V 3 bases short and J 0 bases short, with 12 bases between. Germline V gene lookup returns CDR1 SGHRS and CDR2 YFSETQ. The CDR3 contains 15 residues. The CDR3 loop reads CASSYGAYMNTEAFF. The CDR3 region has the DNA TGCGCCAGCAGCTATGGGGCGTACATGAACACTGAAGCTTTCTTT.

This clone was found once. The chain links TRBV13 to TRBJ1-1; no reliable D call. Germline V CDR1 and CDR2: PRHDT, FYEKMQ (reference sequence). The ends were cut back, 4 bases at V and 6 bases at J, with 18 bases in the middle. The CDR3 runs to 15 residues. CDR3 sequence (DNA): TGTGCCAGCAGCTCCTATCGCACCCCGAATGCTGAAGCTTTCTTT. This encodes CASSSYRTPNAEAFF.

The CDR3 DNA reads TGTGCCAGCAGCCAATCGAGAAGCGCCCCTGAAGCTTTCTTT. Residues: CASSQSRSAPEAFF. This chain uses TRBV16 with TRBJ1-1, with unresolved D. Trimming cost V 0 bases and J 6 bases, with 11 bases left between them. CDR3 length: 14 residues. Looked up from germline, CDR1 is KGHSY and CDR2 is FQNENV.

The J gene is TRBJ1-2, the V gene TRBV6-5; a weak D match, TRBD1 (5 bases). V lost 6 bases to trimming and J lost 6 bases, with 11 bases between them. The CDR3 runs 12 residues. In germline, CDR1 is MNHEY, CDR2 SVGAGI. CDR3 in DNA: TGTGCCAGCAGCCCCGCGGGGCATGGCTACACCTTC. This encodes CASSPAGHGYTF.

The chain uses TRBV5-4 and TRBJ1-3; the D gene is possibly TRBD1 (6 bases). The V end was cut by 2 bases, the J end by 2 bases, with 14 bases between. The CDR3 consists of 16 residues. Germline V gives CDR1 SGHNT, CDR2 YYREEE (reference sequence). The CDR3 here is CASSFNYRAPGNTIYF. The CDR3 DNA follows: TGTGCCAGCAGCTTTAATTACAGGGCCCCTGGAAACACCATATATTTT. Full variable domain (missing parts from reference TRBV5-4 and TRBJ1-3): ETGVTQSPTHLIKTRGQQVTLRCSSQSGHNTVSWYQQALGQGPQFIFQYYREEENGRGNFPPRFSGLQFPNYSSELNVNALELDDSALYLCASSFNYRAPGNTIYFGEGSWLTVV.

J is TRBJ2-2 and V is TRBV6-5; a possible D gene is TRBD1 (6 bases). Trimming left V 2 bases short and J 7 bases short, with 11 bases between. The CDR3 is made up of 14 amino acids. From germline, CDR1 is MNHEY and CDR2 SVGAGI. The CDR3 region is CASSYQGRVGELFF. CDR3 bases: TGTGCCAGCAGTTACCAGGGGAGAGTCGGGGAGCTGTTTTTT.

The chain carries TRBV5-4 and TRBJ2-5; TRBD1 might be the D (6 bases). The CDR3 has 13 residues. V shed 4 bases and J shed 3 bases, with 10 bases lying between them. Germline V CDR1 and CDR2: SGHNT, YYREEE (reference sequence). This CDR3 is CASSRGGKETQYF. DNA of the CDR3: TGTGCCAGCAGCCGAGGGGGAAAAGAGACCCAGTACTTC.

The rearrangement uses TRBV7-6 and TRBJ2-7, with a weak D call TRBD1 (5 bases). V was shortened by 2 bases and J by 3 bases, with 14 bases between the two germline ends. This CDR3 has 15 amino acids. CDR1 is SGHVS, CDR2 FNYEAQ, per germline. The DNA for the CDR3 is TGTGCCAGCAGCTTACAGGGTTCACCCTACTACGAGCAGTACTTC. The encoded protein is CASSLQGSPYYEQYF.

V gene TRBV5-1 combines with J gene TRBJ2-3; a possible D gene is TRBD2 (7 bases). This CDR3 region has 15 residues. Germline CDR1 SGHRS, CDR2 YFSETQ. V was cut by 4 bases and J by 3 bases, with 15 bases left in between. CDR3 residues: CASSPRGGPTDTQYF. The CDR3 DNA reads as TGCGCCAGCAGCCCTAGGGGGGGGCCGACAGATACGCAGTATTTT.

V is TRBV5-4 and J is TRBJ1-1; 7 nucleotides line up with TRBD1. Germline values: CDR1 SGHNT, CDR2 YYREEE (reference sequence). The CDR3 runs 12 residues. Trimming at V came to 2 bases and at J to 9 bases, leaving 4 bases not matched to a gene. CDR3 DNA: TGTGCCAGCAGCTTAGACAGGGAAAAAGCTTTCTTT. Translated, it gives CASSLDREKAFF.